The present T cell receptor beta chain was sequenced within a study of T cell changes during pregnancy in multiple sclerosis. Assay used: immunoSEQ multiplex PCR; TCRdb lists only in-frame clones, some missing. The sample holds roughly 49,000 clones, around 90% seen once. V was pared by 5 bases and J by 6 bases, with 6 bases of the junction left unmatched. The length of the CDR3 is 15 residues. The germline V gene has CDR1 SGHVS and CDR2 FQNEAQ. The sequencing used CD4+ T cells from peripheral blood mononuclear cells, collected in the second trimester of pregnancy. The origin of this receptor is a female donor with multiple sclerosis, enrolled in a pregnancy study. The J gene is TRBJ2-1, the V gene TRBV7-8; 11 bases line up with TRBD2. The CDR3 bases are TGTGCCAGCAGCCGTAGCGGGGGGGCCTCCAATGAGCAGTTCTTC. This translates into CASSRSGGASNEQFF. Full variable domain (outside the CDR3, taken from reference TRBV7-8 and TRBJ2-1): GAGVSQSPRYKVAKRGQDVALRCDPISGHVSLFWYQQALGQGPEFLTYFQNEAQLDKSGLPSDRFFAERPEGSVSTLKIQRTQQEDSAVYLCASSRSGGASNEQFFGPGTRLTVL.